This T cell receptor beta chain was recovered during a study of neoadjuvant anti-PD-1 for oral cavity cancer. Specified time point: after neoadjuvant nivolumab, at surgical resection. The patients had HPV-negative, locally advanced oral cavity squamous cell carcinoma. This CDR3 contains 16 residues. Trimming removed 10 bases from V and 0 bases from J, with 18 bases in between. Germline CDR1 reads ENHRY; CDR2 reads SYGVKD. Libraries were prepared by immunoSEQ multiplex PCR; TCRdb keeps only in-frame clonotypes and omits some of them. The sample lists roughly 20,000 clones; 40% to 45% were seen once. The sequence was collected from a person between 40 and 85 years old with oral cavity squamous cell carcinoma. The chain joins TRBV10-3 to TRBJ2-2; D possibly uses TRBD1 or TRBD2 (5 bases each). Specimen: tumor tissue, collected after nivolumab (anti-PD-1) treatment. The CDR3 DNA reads TGTGCCAGCACCTCGGGACCGGATGCGAACACCGGGGAGCTGTTTTTT. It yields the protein CASTSGPDANTGELFF.